Listed below are T cell receptor beta chains from one sample, sequenced in a study of T cell repertoires in cytomegalovirus infection. Each CDR3 protein is one row after TCRdb ran MiXCR on the reads. The sample has some 120,000 distinct CDR3 sequences, around 10% seen once. Their target antigens are unknown. The specimen was PBMCs, sequenced either directly or after in vitro stimulation (not recorded which). All receptors come from a human donor in good health (CMV status not recorded). Some clones in this sample may be carry-over from other donors' samples. The CDR3 runs from the conserved cysteine through the conserved F or W. The order of the fields is V gene, J gene, CDR3 protein.

V: TRBV28
J: TRBJ1-1
CDR3: CASSYTGGFTEAFF

V: TRBV30
J: TRBJ2-1
CDR3: CAWSRRRDNEQFF

V: TRBV12-3/TRBV12-4
J: TRBJ1-1
CDR3: CASSLRGLTPEAFF

V: TRBV7-2
J: TRBJ2-3
CDR3: CASSLGSGPTDTQYF

V: TRBV7-6
J: TRBJ1-5
CDR3: CASSLDQGLNQPQHF

V: TRBV2
J: TRBJ1-2
CDR3: CASSEAYGGYTF

V: TRBV20-1
J: TRBJ2-1
CDR3: CSAPPVSGSWYNEQFF

V: TRBV20-1
J: TRBJ2-1
CDR3: CSARPSGGRAPNEQFF

V: TRBV6-5
J: TRBJ1-2
CDR3: CASGQANFYGYTF

V: TRBV20-1
J: TRBJ1-4
CDR3: CSARDRREKLFF

V: TRBV7-9
J: TRBJ1-2
CDR3: CASSAPLSTVNYGYTF

V: TRBV7-9
J: TRBJ1-3
CDR3: CASSLGSGNTIYF

V: TRBV20-1
J: TRBJ2-7
CDR3: CSAFGRGFYEQYF

V: TRBV7-6
J: TRBJ2-5
CDR3: CASSSGRKETQYF

V: TRBV5-6
J: TRBJ1-1
CDR3: CASSYGTGLNTEAFF

V: TRBV11-2
J: TRBJ2-1
CDR3: CASSLRVWGLAGVGLLNEQFF

V: TRBV20-1
J: TRBJ2-7
CDR3: CSAWDSYEQYF

V: TRBV6-2/TRBV6-3
J: TRBJ2-7
CDR3: CASVRRDGSYEQYF

V: TRBV7-2
J: TRBJ2-3
CDR3: CASSLDRVDTQYF

V: TRBV30
J: TRBJ1-2
CDR3: CAWSTPVEGGYTF

V: TRBV28
J: TRBJ2-1
CDR3: CASRASYNEQFF